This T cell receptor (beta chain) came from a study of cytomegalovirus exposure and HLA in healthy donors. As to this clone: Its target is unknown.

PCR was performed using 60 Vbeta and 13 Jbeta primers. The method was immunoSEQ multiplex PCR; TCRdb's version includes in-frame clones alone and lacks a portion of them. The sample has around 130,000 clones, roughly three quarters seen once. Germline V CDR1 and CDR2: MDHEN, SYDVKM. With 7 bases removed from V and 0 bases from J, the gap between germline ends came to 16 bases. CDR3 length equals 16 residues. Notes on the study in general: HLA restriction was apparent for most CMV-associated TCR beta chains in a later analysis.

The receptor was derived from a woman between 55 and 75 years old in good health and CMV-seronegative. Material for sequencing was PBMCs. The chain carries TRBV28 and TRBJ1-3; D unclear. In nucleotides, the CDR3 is TGTGCCAGCACCCAACCTAGCGTACGCTCTGGAAACACCATATATTTT. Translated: CASTQPSVRSGNTIYF.